Listed below are T cell receptor beta chains from one sample, sequenced in a study of vaccination effects on CD4 cells after COVID-19. Their specific antigens are unknown. Sequencing was performed with immunoSEQ multiplex PCR; in TCRdb, only in-frame clones are kept and a portion is missing. The data show about 46,000 clones, with around 74% seen just once and roughly 16% held by the top ten. The sequenced sample was CD4+ T cells from PBMCs cultured with HCoV-OC43 spike peptides, obtained after COVID-19 vaccination. Receptors were obtained from a human donor who received a COVID-19 vaccine. Both conserved end residues are trimmed from each CDR3. Size is omitted from some rows. Given values are once, few, many or a class for expanded clones.

J	size	V	CDR3
TRBJ1-1	.	TRBV11-2	ASSSWGNTEAF
TRBJ1-4	.	TRBV4-1	ASSQVLQGYSEKLF
TRBJ1-2	.	TRBV5-1	ASSYGDSGNYGYT
TRBJ1-2	.	TRBV27	ASSFGRQRTSGYT
TRBJ2-7	.	TRBV12-3/TRBV12-4	ASSFGLEFEQY
TRBJ1-6	.	TRBV4-1	ASSPSEGDNSPLH
TRBJ1-6	.	TRBV7-2	ASSPYDRPLH
TRBJ2-1	few	TRBV15	ATSRDLGYGYNEQF
TRBJ1-5	.	TRBV19	ASSPTGPQPQH
TRBJ2-1	.	TRBV30	AWSVRGSGLSGEQF
TRBJ1-1	.	TRBV12-3/TRBV12-4	ASSNRLRAF
TRBJ1-2	.	TRBV25-1	ASSAGQGNYGYT